Listed here are 21 T cell receptor beta chains from one sample, sequenced in a study of human T cells and chemical hapten exposure. TCRdb independently ran MiXCR on the RACE reads; one entry per CDR3 protein. Among some 150,000 distinct CDR3 sequences, approximately 10% were seen once, and the ten largest hold about 1.4%. As to time point: patch test 2, 6 weeks after DPC sensitization. Described treatment: therapeutic diphenylcyclopropenone sensitization with weekly scalp DPC. The sequenced sample was whole blood, obtained in connection with sensitization to the hapten diphenylcyclopropenone (DPC). The receptors here all came from a woman in her 50s with alopecia areata. Some clones in this sample may be carry-over from other donors' samples.

This sequence joins TRBV5-1 and TRBJ2-7; D call uncertain. The CDR3 loop spans 14 amino acids. From germline, CDR1 is SGHRS and CDR2 YFSETQ. The V end was cut by 4 bases, the J end by 1 base, with 12 bases between. The DNA of the CDR3 is TGCGCCAGCAGCCGGATAGAAGGTTCCTACGAGCAGTACTTC. This sequence encodes CASSRIEGSYEQYF.

This clonotype appeared a few times. The V call is TRBV3-1, the J call TRBJ2-1; 11 positions agree with TRBD2. The CDR3 consists of 18 residues. Germline CDR1 reads LGHDT; CDR2 reads YNNKEL (reference sequence). V was pared by 4 bases and J by 9 bases, with 17 bases of the junction left unmatched. The CDR3 nucleotides are TGTGCCAGCAGCCTCCTGCCCCCGGGACTAGCGGTGGCGGGTGAGCAGTTCTTC. Its translation: CASSLLPPGLAVAGEQFF.

This clonotype was observed many times. This chain uses TRBV14 with TRBJ2-7; 7 positions agree with TRBD2. This CDR3 has 14 residues. J was trimmed by 9 bases and V by 1 base; bases with no gene match: 9. CDR1 is SGHDN and CDR2 is FVKESK in the germline V gene. CDR3 nucleotide sequence: TGTGCCAGCAGCCAAGTTGCGGGAGTTTTTGGGCAGTACTTC. Its protein product is CASSQVAGVFGQYF.

The chain links TRBV5-1 to TRBJ2-3, with D maybe TRBD2 (5 bases). The CDR3 contains 12 residues. V was trimmed by 4 bases and J by 9 bases, leaving 12 bases between them. Germline V gene data show CDR1 as SGHRS and CDR2 as YFSETQ. CDR3 loop: CASSPDLETQYF. In nucleotides, the CDR3 is TGCGCCAGCAGCCCGGACTTAGAGACGCAGTATTTT.

V usage is TRBV20-1 and J usage is TRBJ1-4; D call uncertain. Trimming pared 4 bases from V and 4 bases from J, leaving 4 bases between. The CDR3 is made up of 11 amino acids. Germline V gene data show CDR1 as DFQATT and CDR2 as SNEGSKA (reference sequence). CDR3 protein: CSANNNEKLFF. CDR3 in DNA: TGCAGTGCTAACAATAATGAAAAACTGTTTTTT.

This clonotype showed up just a few times. V gene TRBV19 combines with J gene TRBJ2-1; D gene ambiguous. CDR1 LNHDA and CDR2 SQIVND come from the germline V gene (reference sequence). The CDR3 contains 14 residues. Trimming took 6 bases from V and 1 from J, leaving 10 bases between them. The DNA of the CDR3 is TGTGCCAGTAGAGTGGCGGCGTCCTACAATGAGCAGTTCTTC. Its translation is CASRVAASYNEQFF.

This clonotype was recorded many times. The rearrangement links TRBV9 to TRBJ2-7; 13 bases agree with TRBD2. This CDR3 comprises 17 residues. V was clipped by 4 bases and J by 0 bases; unmatched bases: 7. From germline, CDR1 is SGDLS and CDR2 YYNGEE. The CDR3 protein is CASSPGLAGRTSYEQYF. For the CDR3, the DNA is TGTGCCAGCAGCCCGGGACTAGCGGGAAGGACCTCCTACGAGCAGTACTTC.

The chain uses TRBV5-1 and TRBJ2-7; D not resolved. Germline V gene lookup returns CDR1 SGHRS and CDR2 YFSETQ. The ends were cut back, 0 bases at V and 7 bases at J, with 14 bases in the middle. The CDR3 loop spans 14 amino acids. Here the CDR3 DNA reads TGCGCCAGCAGCTTGGTGGCAGGCCCGGTGGAGCAGTACTTC. As protein: CASSLVAGPVEQYF.

This clonotype was observed a few times. In DNA, the CDR3 is TGTGCCAGCAGTTTAGACAGGGCAGCCTACGAGCAGTACTTC. Its translation: CASSLDRAAYEQYF. The chain joins TRBV27 to TRBJ2-7; 7 bases agree with TRBD1. Unmatched junction bases numbered 3, after V lost 2 bases and J lost 2 bases. The CDR3 totals 14 residues. The germline CDR1 and CDR2 sequences are MNHEY and SMNVEV (reference sequence).

The V call is TRBV18, the J call TRBJ1-2, with D uncertain. V was shortened by 3 bases and J by 8 bases, with 22 bases between the two germline ends. In germline, CDR1 is KGHSH, CDR2 LQKENI. The CDR3 consists of 16 residues. CDR3 sequence: CASSPRRDTALPGYTF. The CDR3 DNA sequence: TGTGCCAGCTCACCGCGACGGGATACTGCTCTCCCGGGCTACACCTTC.

This clonotype was detected many times. The chain recombines TRBV7-9 with TRBJ2-5, with D tentatively TRBD2 (5 bases). Germline lookup yields CDR1 SEHNR and CDR2 FQNEAQ (reference sequence). Trimming took off 5 bases at V and 2 bases at J, with 9 bases between the two ends. The CDR3 length is 13 residues. CDR3 region: CASSTDYQETQYF. The CDR3 region has the DNA TGTGCCAGCAGCACCGACTATCAAGAGACCCAGTACTTC.

The CDR3 loop reads CASSIDPSTSYEQYF. CDR3 in DNA: TGTGCCAGTAGTATAGATCCTAGCACTTCCTACGAGCAGTACTTC. The chain recombines TRBV19 with TRBJ2-7, with a weak D call TRBD2 (5 bases). CDR1 and CDR2 (germline): LNHDA, SQIVND (reference sequence). This CDR3 has 15 amino acids. Trimming removed 0 bases at V and 1 base at J, with 10 bases between.

This clonotype showed up just a few times. The gene calls are TRBV27 and TRBJ1-2; D may be TRBD1 (5 bases). The V end lost 2 bases, the J end lost 8 bases, and 12 bases lay between the germline ends. This CDR3 is 13 amino acids long. Germline V gives CDR1 MNHEY, CDR2 SMNVEV (reference sequence). The CDR3 DNA reads as TGTGCCAGCAGTTTAGCAGGGCGAGTCGGCTACACCTTC. Translated: CASSLAGRVGYTF.

The CDR3 reads CASSFRLLSYEQYF. CDR3 coding DNA: TGTGCCAGCAGCTTCCGGCTCCTCTCCTACGAGCAGTACTTC. The chain is built from TRBV11-2 and TRBJ2-7; D unresolved. Germline V gene lookup returns CDR1 SGHAT and CDR2 FQNNGV. This CDR3 contains 14 residues. Between the trimmed V and J ends, which lost 3 bases and 0 bases, there was a span of 9 bases.

In its sample, this clonotype was seen many times. V gene TRBV5-1 combines with J gene TRBJ2-7; 7 bases map to TRBD1. The V segment lost 4 bases and the J segment 5 bases; nucleotides outside the gene matches: 3. Germline CDR1 SGHRS, CDR2 YFSETQ. The CDR3 is 12 residues long. The CDR3 DNA sequence: TGCGCCAGCAGCGTGACAGGGCACGAGCAGTACTTC. It yields the protein CASSVTGHEQYF.

This clonotype was recorded a few times. This sequence joins TRBV27 and TRBJ1-5, with TRBD1 matching over 11 bases. The J segment lost 5 bases and the V segment lost 5 bases, leaving 5 bases of the junction unmatched. The CDR3 consists of 15 residues. Germline loops: CDR1 MNHEY, CDR2 SMNVEV (reference sequence). Here the CDR3 reads CASSTRTGGDQPQHF. The CDR3 nucleotides are TGTGCCAGCAGTACCCGGACAGGGGGCGATCAGCCCCAGCATTTT.

A few counts support this clonotype. This sequence joins TRBV20-1 and TRBJ2-1, with 10 bases identical to TRBD2. CDR1 is DFQATT, CDR2 SNEGSKA, per germline (reference sequence). The V gene end was trimmed by 3 bases and the J gene end by 12 bases; junction bases not matched to a gene: 11. CDR3 size: 14 residues. The CDR3 is CSASLLAGEGWQFF. The CDR3 nucleotides are TGCAGTGCTAGTCTGCTAGCGGGAGAGGGATGGCAGTTCTTC.

The CDR3 sequence: CASSLNRWEQYF. CDR3 nucleotide sequence: TGTGCCAGCAGCTTAAATCGGTGGGAGCAGTACTTC. V and J are TRBV11-2 and TRBJ2-7; no clear D. Germline assignment: CDR1 SGHAT and CDR2 FQNNGV. The length of the CDR3 is 12 residues. V was trimmed by 2 bases and J by 7 bases, leaving 9 bases between them. The whole variable domain, remainder taken from reference TRBV11-2 and TRBJ2-7, is EAGVAQSPRYKIIEKRQSVAFWCNPISGHATLYWYQQILGQGPKLLIQFQNNGVVDDSQLPKDRFSAERLKGVDSTLKIQPAKLEDSAVYLCASSLNRWEQYFGPGTRLTVT.

This clonotype has just a few counts. The chain couples TRBV28 to TRBJ2-7; D is undetermined. The V gene's germline CDR1 is MDHEN and CDR2 SYDVKM. V was cut by 2 bases and J by 3 bases, with 11 bases left in between. The CDR3 totals 14 residues. The CDR3 loop reads CASSLADPLYEQYF. The CDR3 nucleotides are TGTGCCAGCAGTTTAGCGGACCCGCTCTACGAGCAGTACTTC.

The V gene is TRBV20-1, the J gene TRBJ2-3; 7 nucleotides agree with TRBD1. With V trimmed by 6 bases and J by 2 bases, 8 bases remained unmatched. The CDR3 contains 14 residues. Germline V CDR1 and CDR2: DFQATT, SNEGSKA (reference sequence). Here the CDR3 DNA reads TGCAGTGCGATGACAGGGTGGGACACAGATACGCAGTATTTT. Translated, it gives CSAMTGWDTDTQYF.

The chain combines TRBV28 with TRBJ1-5; 8 nucleotides match TRBD1. Losses at the gene ends were 3 bases for V and 3 bases for J; bases not matched to a gene: 4. This CDR3 has 15 residues. CDR1 and CDR2 (germline): MDHEN, SYDVKM. This CDR3 reads CASSLTGDFNQPQHF. The CDR3 coding sequence is TGTGCCAGCAGTTTGACAGGGGACTTCAATCAGCCCCAGCATTTT.